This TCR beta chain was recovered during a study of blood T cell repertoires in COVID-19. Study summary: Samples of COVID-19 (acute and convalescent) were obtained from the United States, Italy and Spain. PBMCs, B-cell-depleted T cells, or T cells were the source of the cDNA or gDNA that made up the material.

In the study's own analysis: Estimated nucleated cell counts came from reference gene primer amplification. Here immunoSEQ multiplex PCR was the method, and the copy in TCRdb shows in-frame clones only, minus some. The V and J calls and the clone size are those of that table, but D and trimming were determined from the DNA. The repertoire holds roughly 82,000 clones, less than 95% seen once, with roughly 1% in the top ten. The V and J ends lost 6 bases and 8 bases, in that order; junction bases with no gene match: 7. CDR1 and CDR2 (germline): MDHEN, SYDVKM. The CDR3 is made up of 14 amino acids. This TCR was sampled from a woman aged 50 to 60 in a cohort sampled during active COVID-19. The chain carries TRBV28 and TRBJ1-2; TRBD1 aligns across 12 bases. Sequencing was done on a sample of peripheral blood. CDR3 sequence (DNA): TGTGCCAGCAGCCAAGGGACAGGGGGCAAGGGCTACACCTTC. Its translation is CASSQGTGGKGYTF.